Following are 19 T cell receptor beta chains from one sample sequenced in a study of blood T cell repertoires in COVID-19. TCRdb's table, derived via immunoSEQ multiplex PCR, lists solely in-frame clones and lacks some. The sample carries around 24,000 clones, 86% recorded once. The sequenced sample consisted of peripheral blood. Receptors originate from a human donor with active COVID-19. The donor label of this sample is uncertain.

The chain carries TRBV29-1 and TRBJ2-7; 11 bases align to TRBD2. The CDR3 has 15 residues. Germline trimming cut 4 bases from V and 2 bases from J; bases unmatched to any gene: 7. Germline CDR1 SQVTM, CDR2 ANQGSEA. The CDR3 region is CSVGQTSGATYEQYF. CDR3 in DNA: TGCAGCGTTGGCCAGACTAGCGGGGCTACCTACGAGCAGTACTTC.

V usage is TRBV29-1 and J usage is TRBJ2-7; 7 nucleotides agree with TRBD2. CDR3 length: 13 amino acids. Germline loops: CDR1 SQVTM, CDR2 ANQGSEA. The V gene end was trimmed by 2 bases and the J gene end by 3 bases; junction bases not matched to a gene: 4. The CDR3, as DNA: TGCAGCGTTGAATTCGGGGGGTACTACGAGCAGTACTTC. As protein: CSVEFGGYYEQYF.

The chain is built from TRBV29-1 and TRBJ1-4, with 9 bases matching TRBD1. CDR1 SQVTM and CDR2 ANQGSEA come from the germline V gene. J lost 6 bases, V lost 6 bases, and 5 bases had no gene match. This CDR3 is built from 13 residues. Here the CDR3 DNA reads TGCAGCGTGCGGGACAGGGTGGATGAAAAACTGTTTTTT. Amino acid sequence: CSVRDRVDEKLFF.

The chain links TRBV19 to TRBJ1-1; D call uncertain. From germline, CDR1 is LNHDA and CDR2 SQIVND (reference sequence). V was cut by 1 base and J by 11 bases, with 11 bases left in between. This CDR3 region has 12 residues. CDR3 region: CASSIGPTRAFF. CDR3 in DNA: TGTGCCAGTAGTATAGGGCCGACTCGGGCTTTCTTT. The entire variable domain, with the rest obtained from reference TRBV19 and TRBJ1-1, is as follows: DGGITQSPKYLFRKEGQNVTLSCEQNLNHDAMYWYRQDPGQGLRLIYYSQIVNDFQKGDIAEGYSVSREKKESFPLTVTSAQKNPTAFYLCASSIGPTRAFFGQGTRLTVV.

The chain uses TRBV9 and TRBJ2-5, with a weak D call TRBD2 (6 bases). Trimming took 3 bases from V and 3 from J, leaving 12 bases between them. Germline V gene lookup returns CDR1 SGDLS and CDR2 YYNGEE. The CDR3 length is 14 residues. DNA of the CDR3: TGTGCCAGCAGCGCGGGACTTCGGAAAGAGACCCAGTACTTC. This sequence encodes CASSAGLRKETQYF.

The chain links TRBV4-2 to TRBJ2-5; 11 bases are a match to TRBD2. The CDR3 spans 15 residues. Germline CDR1 reads LGHNA; CDR2 reads YNFKEQ. After removal of 4 bases from V and 2 bases from J, the junction contained 3 bases not matched to a gene. The chain's CDR3 is CASSPLAGGQETQYF. The CDR3 nucleotides are TGTGCCAGCAGCCCGTTAGCGGGAGGGCAAGAGACCCAGTACTTC.

V is TRBV4-1 and J is TRBJ2-7; the D gene is possibly TRBD1 (5 bases). V was shortened by 1 base and J by 3 bases, with 19 bases between the two germline ends. The length of the CDR3 is 17 residues. Germline V gene sequence: CDR1 MGHRA, CDR2 YSYEKL. CDR3 in DNA: TGCGCCAGCAGCCAAGGTCTCGAGGTAGGGGATCGCTACGAGCAGTACTTC. Residues: CASSQGLEVGDRYEQYF.

V gene TRBV7-2 combines with J gene TRBJ2-2; D is unresolved. V lost 3 bases and J lost 8, with 7 bases in between. The CDR3 runs 12 residues. Per the germline V gene, CDR1 is SGHTA and CDR2 is FQGNSA. The CDR3 reads CASSFFAGELFF. The CDR3 DNA reads as TGTGCCAGCAGCTTTTTTGCGGGGGAGCTGTTTTTT.

This chain joins TRBV28 and TRBJ2-3, with 11 bases lining up with TRBD2. The CDR3 has 15 amino acids. Trimming at V came to 5 bases and at J to 0 bases, leaving 1 base not matched to a gene. Germline values: CDR1 MDHEN, CDR2 SYDVKM. The CDR3 loop reads CASSGTSGSTDTQYF. The CDR3 nucleotides read TGTGCCAGCAGTGGGACTAGCGGCAGCACAGATACGCAGTATTTT.

V is TRBV9 and J is TRBJ1-1; D may be TRBD1 (5 bases). Trimming removed 0 bases at V and 1 base at J, with 7 bases between. The CDR3 length is 14 residues. Germline CDR1 and CDR2: SGDLS and YYNGEE. The CDR3 here is CASSVDTGNTEAFF. For the CDR3, the DNA is TGTGCCAGCAGCGTAGATACAGGGAACACTGAAGCTTTCTTT.

The chain combines TRBV19 with TRBJ2-5, with a possible D match to TRBD2 (6 bases). There are 14 residues in the CDR3. Germline values: CDR1 LNHDA, CDR2 SQIVND (reference sequence). Trimming took off 6 bases at V and 1 base at J, with 12 bases between the two ends. The CDR3 loop reads CASSPRDFQETQYF. As DNA, the CDR3 is TGTGCCAGTAGCCCTCGGGACTTCCAAGAGACCCAGTACTTC.

This clone is a singleton in its sample. V is TRBV6-5 and J is TRBJ1-2; 8 bases are shared with TRBD1. This CDR3 comprises 15 residues. Looked up from germline, CDR1 is MNHEY and CDR2 is SVGAGI. V trimming: 7 bases; J trimming: 4 bases; junction bases outside the gene matches: 11. The CDR3 is CASTPTGGRGYGYTF. Here the CDR3 DNA reads TGTGCCAGCACCCCTACAGGGGGTAGGGGCTATGGCTACACCTTC.

This chain links TRBV11-2 with TRBJ2-1, with TRBD2 as a possible D gene (5 bases). The germline CDR1 and CDR2 sequences are SGHAT and FQNNGV. The CDR3 is 13 residues long. V lost 1 base and J lost 7, with 8 bases in between. The CDR3 DNA is TGTGCCAGCAGCTTAGTAGCGATGAATGAGCAGTTCTTC. Amino acid sequence: CASSLVAMNEQFF.

This clone turned up a few times. The chain couples TRBV5-4 to TRBJ1-2, with TRBD1 identical over 10 bases. Germline values: CDR1 SGHNT, CDR2 YYREEE (reference sequence). This CDR3 has 17 amino acids. Germline trimming cut 0 bases from V and 5 bases from J; bases unmatched to any gene: 10. CDR3 in amino acids: CASSLARDRGRSYGYTF. CDR3 nucleotide sequence: TGTGCCAGCAGCTTGGCCCGAGACAGGGGGCGATCATATGGCTACACCTTC.

The genes are TRBV5-4 and TRBJ2-1, with 12 nucleotides matching TRBD2. Germline V gene sequence: CDR1 SGHNT, CDR2 YYREEE (reference sequence). The CDR3 covers 15 residues. V lost 4 bases to trimming and J lost 6 bases; unmatched junction nucleotides: 5. The CDR3 loop is CASSLAGGPGNEQFF. The CDR3 DNA sequence: TGTGCCAGCAGCCTAGCGGGAGGGCCTGGCAATGAGCAGTTCTTC.

The chain combines TRBV6-5 with TRBJ2-2; no clear D gene. Between the trimmed V and J ends, which lost 4 bases and 5 bases, there was a span of 17 bases. CDR3 length equals 16 residues. Germline CDR1 MNHEY, CDR2 SVGAGI. The CDR3 protein is CASSLQLTVRTGELFF. The CDR3 nucleotides read TGTGCCAGCAGTTTACAGCTGACGGTTCGAACCGGGGAGCTGTTTTTT.

The chain links TRBV3-1 (or the pseudogene TRBV3-2) to TRBJ2-5; 7 nucleotides align to TRBD2. This CDR3 comprises 16 residues. The V gene's germline CDR1 is LGHDT and CDR2 YNNKEL (reference sequence). Losses at the gene ends were 1 base for V and 1 base for J; bases not matched to a gene: 6. The CDR3 sequence: CASSQGHAGAQETQYF. The CDR3 nucleotides read TGTGCCAGCAGCCAAGGGCATGCGGGAGCCCAAGAGACCCAGTACTTC.

The V gene is TRBV3-1 (or the pseudogene TRBV3-2), the J gene TRBJ1-4; the D gene is possibly TRBD1 (6 bases). V gave up 1 base and J gave up 0 bases, with 6 bases separating them. CDR1 is LGHDT, CDR2 YNNKEL, per germline (reference sequence). The length of the CDR3 is 15 residues. For the CDR3, the DNA is TGTGCCAGCAGCCAAGCAGGGGCAACTAATGAAAAACTGTTTTTT. It translates to CASSQAGATNEKLFF.

The V gene is TRBV3-1 (or the pseudogene TRBV3-2), the J gene TRBJ1-5, with 8 bases lining up with TRBD1. The CDR3 runs to 16 residues. Trimming at V came to 1 base and at J to 4 bases, leaving 6 bases not matched to a gene. The germline V gene has CDR1 LGHDT and CDR2 YNNKEL (reference sequence). CDR3 protein: CASSQGWRQGNQPQHF. The CDR3 DNA follows: TGTGCCAGCAGCCAAGGGTGGCGACAGGGGAATCAGCCCCAGCATTTT.